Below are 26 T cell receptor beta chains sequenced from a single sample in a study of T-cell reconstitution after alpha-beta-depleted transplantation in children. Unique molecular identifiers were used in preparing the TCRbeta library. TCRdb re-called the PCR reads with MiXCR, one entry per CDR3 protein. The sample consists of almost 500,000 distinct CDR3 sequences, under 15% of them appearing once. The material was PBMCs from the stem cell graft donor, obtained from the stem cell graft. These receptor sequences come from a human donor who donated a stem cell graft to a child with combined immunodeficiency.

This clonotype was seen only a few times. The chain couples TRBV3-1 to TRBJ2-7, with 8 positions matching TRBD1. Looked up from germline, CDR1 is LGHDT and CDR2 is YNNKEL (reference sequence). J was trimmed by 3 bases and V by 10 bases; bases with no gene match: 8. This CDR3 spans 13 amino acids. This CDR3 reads CATTTGEYYEQYF. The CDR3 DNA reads TGTGCCACCACGACAGGGGAGTACTACGAGCAGTACTTC.

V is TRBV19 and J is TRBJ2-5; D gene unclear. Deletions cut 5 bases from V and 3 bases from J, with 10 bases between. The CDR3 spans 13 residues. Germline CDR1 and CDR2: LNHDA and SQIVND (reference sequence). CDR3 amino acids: CASSLRTKETQYF. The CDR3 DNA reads TGTGCCAGTAGTTTGAGGACCAAAGAGACCCAGTACTTC.

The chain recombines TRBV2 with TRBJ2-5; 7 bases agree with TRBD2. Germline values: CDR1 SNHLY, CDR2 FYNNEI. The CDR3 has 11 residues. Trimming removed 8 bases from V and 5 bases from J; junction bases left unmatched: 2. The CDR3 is CASASGETQYF. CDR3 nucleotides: TGTGCCAGCGCTAGCGGCGAGACCCAGTACTTC.

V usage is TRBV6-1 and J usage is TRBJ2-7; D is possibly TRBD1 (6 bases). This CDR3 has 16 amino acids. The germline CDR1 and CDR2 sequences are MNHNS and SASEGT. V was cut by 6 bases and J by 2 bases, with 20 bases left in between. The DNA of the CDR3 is TGTGCCAGCAGATCGTTACAGGGAATGGGGGCCTACGAGCAGTACTTC. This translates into CASRSLQGMGAYEQYF.

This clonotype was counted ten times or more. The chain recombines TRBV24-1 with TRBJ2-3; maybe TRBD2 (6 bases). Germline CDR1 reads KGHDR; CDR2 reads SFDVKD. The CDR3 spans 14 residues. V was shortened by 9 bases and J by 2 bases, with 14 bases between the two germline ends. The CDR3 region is CATGGSTLTDTQYF. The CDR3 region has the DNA TGTGCCACCGGAGGGAGTACCCTCACAGATACGCAGTATTTT.

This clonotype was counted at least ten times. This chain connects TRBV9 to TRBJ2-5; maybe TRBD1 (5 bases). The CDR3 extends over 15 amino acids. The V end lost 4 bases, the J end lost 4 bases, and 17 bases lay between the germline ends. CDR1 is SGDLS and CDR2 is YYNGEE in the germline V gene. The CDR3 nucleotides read TGTGCCAGCAGCCCACGGCCAGGGAATTTAGAGACCCAGTACTTC. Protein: CASSPRPGNLETQYF.

CDR3 in DNA: TGTGCCAGCAGTACGACGGACGCCGGGGAGCTGTTTTTT. Protein sequence: CASSTTDAGELFF. The gene calls are TRBV12-3 or TRBV12-4 and TRBJ2-2; D is unclear. Trimming stripped 5 bases from V and 6 bases from J, with 10 bases between. The CDR3 sequence is 13 residues long.

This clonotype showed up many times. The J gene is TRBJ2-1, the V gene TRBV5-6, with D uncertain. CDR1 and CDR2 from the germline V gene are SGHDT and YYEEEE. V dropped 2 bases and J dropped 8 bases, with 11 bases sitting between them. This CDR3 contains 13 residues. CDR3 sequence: CASSFHSWDEQFF. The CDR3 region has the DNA TGTGCCAGCAGCTTTCATAGCTGGGATGAGCAGTTCTTC.

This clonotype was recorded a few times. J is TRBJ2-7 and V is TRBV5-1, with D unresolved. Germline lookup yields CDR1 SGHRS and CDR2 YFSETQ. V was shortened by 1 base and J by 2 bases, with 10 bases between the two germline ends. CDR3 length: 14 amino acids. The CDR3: CASSLSDPPYEQYF. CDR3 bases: TGCGCCAGCAGCTTGTCAGATCCCCCCTACGAGCAGTACTTC. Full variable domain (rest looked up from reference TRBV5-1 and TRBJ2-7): KAGVTQTPRYLIKTRGQQVTLSCSPISGHRSVSWYQQTPGQGLQFLFEYFSETQRNKGNFPGRFSGRQFSNSRSEMNVSTLELGDSALYLCASSLSDPPYEQYFGPGTRLTVT.

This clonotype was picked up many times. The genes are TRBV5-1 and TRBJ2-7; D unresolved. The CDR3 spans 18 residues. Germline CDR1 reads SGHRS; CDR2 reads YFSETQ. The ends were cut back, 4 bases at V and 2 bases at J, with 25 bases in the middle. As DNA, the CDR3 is TGCGCCAGCAGCCTGCGAGAGACCCTGGCAGATTTTACCTACGAGCAGTACTTC. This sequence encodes CASSLRETLADFTYEQYF.

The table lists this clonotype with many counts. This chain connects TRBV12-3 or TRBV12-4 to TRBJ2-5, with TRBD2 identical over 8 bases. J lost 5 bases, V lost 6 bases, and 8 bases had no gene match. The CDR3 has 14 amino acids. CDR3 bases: TGTGCCAGCAGGCACGGGACTAGAGGGGAGACCCAGTACTTC. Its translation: CASRHGTRGETQYF.

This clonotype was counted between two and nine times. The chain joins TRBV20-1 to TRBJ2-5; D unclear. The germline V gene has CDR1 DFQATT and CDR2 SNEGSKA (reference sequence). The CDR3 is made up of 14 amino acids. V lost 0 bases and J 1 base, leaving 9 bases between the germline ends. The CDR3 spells CSARDFDPQETQYF. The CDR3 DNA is TGCAGTGCTAGAGACTTCGATCCCCAAGAGACCCAGTACTTC.

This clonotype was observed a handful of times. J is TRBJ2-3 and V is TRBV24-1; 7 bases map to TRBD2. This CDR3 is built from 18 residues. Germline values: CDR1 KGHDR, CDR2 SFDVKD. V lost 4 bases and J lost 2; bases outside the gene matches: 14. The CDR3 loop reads CATSERGERGTSTDTQYF. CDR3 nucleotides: TGTGCCACCAGTGAACGGGGCGAGCGGGGTACTTCCACAGATACGCAGTATTTT.

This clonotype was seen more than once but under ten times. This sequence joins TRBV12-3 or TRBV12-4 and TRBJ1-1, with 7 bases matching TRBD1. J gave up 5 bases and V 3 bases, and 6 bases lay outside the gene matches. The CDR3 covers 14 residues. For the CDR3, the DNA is TGTGCCAGCAGTTTCTCGGTGACAGGGACTGAAGCTTTCTTT. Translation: CASSFSVTGTEAFF.

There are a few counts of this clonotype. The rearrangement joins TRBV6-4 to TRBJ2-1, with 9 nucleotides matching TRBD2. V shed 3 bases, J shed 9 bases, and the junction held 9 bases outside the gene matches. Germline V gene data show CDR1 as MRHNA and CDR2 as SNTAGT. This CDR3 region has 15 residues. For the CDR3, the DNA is TGTGCCAGCAGTGAGTCGCGGGGGGGCCTAGGTGAGCAGTTCTTC. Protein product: CASSESRGGLGEQFF.

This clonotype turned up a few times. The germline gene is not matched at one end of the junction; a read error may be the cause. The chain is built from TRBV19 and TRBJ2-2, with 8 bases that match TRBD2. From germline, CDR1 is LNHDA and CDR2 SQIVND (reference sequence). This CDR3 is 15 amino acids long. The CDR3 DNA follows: TGTGCCAGTAGTATAAGTAGCGGGAACTCCGGGGAGCTGTTTTTT. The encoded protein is CASSISSGNSGELFF.

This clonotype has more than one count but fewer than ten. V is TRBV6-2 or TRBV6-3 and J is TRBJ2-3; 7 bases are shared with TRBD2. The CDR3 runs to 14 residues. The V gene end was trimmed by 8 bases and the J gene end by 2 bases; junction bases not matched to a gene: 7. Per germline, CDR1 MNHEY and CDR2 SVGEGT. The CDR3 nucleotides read TGTGCCAGCGGGCTAGCGGCATTCACAGATACGCAGTATTTT. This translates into CASGLAAFTDTQYF.

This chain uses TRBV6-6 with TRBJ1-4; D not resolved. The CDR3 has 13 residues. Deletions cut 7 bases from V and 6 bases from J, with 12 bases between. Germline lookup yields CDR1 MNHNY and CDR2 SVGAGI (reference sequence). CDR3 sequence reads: CASKGPGYEKLFF. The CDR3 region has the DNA TGTGCCAGCAAGGGTCCGGGCTATGAAAAACTGTTTTTT.

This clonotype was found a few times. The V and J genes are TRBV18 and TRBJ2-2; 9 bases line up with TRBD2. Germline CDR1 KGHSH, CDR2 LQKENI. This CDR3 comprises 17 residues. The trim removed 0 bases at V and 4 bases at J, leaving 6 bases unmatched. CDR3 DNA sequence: TGTGCCAGCTCACCACCGAAACTAGCGGGCCGCACCGGGGAGCTGTTTTTT. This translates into CASSPPKLAGRTGELFF.

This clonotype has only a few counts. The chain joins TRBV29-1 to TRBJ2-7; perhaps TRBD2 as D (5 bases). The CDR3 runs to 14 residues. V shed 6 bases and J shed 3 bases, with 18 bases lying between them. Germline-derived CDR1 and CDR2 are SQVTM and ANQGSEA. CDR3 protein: CSVLEAGFSYEQYF. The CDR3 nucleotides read TGCAGCGTACTAGAGGCAGGTTTCAGCTACGAGCAGTACTTC.

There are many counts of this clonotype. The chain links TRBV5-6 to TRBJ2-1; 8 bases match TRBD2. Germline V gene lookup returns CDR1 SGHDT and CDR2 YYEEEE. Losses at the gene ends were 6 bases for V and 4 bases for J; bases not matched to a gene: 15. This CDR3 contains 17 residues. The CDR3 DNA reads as TGTGCCAGCATCTCTAACGGACTAGCCTTGGTTTACAATGAGCAGTTCTTC. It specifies CASISNGLALVYNEQFF.

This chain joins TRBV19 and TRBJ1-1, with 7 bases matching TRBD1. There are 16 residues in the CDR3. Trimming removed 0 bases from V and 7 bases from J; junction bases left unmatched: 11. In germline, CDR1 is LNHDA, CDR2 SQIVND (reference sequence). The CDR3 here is CASSIDRLQGTNEAFF. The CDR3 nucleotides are TGTGCCAGTAGTATAGATAGGCTACAGGGGACCAATGAAGCTTTCTTT.

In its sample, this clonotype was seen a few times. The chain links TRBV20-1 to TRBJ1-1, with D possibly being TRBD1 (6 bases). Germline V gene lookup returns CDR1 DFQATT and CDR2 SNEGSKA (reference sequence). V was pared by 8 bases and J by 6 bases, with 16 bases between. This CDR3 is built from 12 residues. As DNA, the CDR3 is TGCAGTCAACAAACAGGGTACCCTGAAGCTTTCTTT. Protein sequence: CSQQTGYPEAFF.

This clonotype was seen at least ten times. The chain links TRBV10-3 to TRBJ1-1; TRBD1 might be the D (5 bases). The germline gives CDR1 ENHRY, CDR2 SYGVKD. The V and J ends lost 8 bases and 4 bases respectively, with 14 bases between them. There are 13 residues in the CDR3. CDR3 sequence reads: CAICLGEGTEAFF. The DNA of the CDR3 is TGTGCCATCTGTCTGGGGGAGGGCACTGAAGCTTTCTTT.

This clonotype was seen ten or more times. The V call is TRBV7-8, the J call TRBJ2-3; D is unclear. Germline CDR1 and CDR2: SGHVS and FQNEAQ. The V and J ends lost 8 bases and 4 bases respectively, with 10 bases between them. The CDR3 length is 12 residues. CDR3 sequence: CASGASPDTQYF. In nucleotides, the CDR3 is TGTGCCAGCGGAGCGAGTCCAGATACGCAGTATTTT.

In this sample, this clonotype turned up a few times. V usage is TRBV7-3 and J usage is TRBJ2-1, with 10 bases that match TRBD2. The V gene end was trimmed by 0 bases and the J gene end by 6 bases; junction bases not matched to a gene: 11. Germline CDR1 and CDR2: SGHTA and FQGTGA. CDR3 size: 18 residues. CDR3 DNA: TGTGCCAGCAGCTTAACGGGGTACACCGGGACTAGCGTCAATGAGCAGTTCTTC. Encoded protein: CASSLTGYTGTSVNEQFF.